The present TCR beta chain was sequenced within a study of CD8 T cells in ankylosing spondylitis. The CDR3 covers 14 residues. CDR1 is MGHRA, CDR2 YSYEKL, per germline. V shed 1 base and J shed 6 bases, with 11 bases lying between them. Worth noting for this clonotype: Its antigen is unidentified.

General study points: The study looked at matched synovial fluid samples from ankylosing spondylitis patients. Disease-linked clones were reported to be significantly enriched there.

Quantitative 5'-RACE with molecular barcodes generated TCR beta libraries. TCRdb re-called the 5' RACE reads through MiXCR, storing one row per CDR3 protein. The sample includes 150,000 to 250,000 distinct CDR3 sequences, roughly 13% of them seen just once. Sequencing input: blood, either unsorted or a sorted T cell fraction (not recorded which). This chain links TRBV4-1 with TRBJ2-3; perhaps TRBD2 as D (6 bases). The clonotype originates from a male donor with ankylosing spondylitis or in good health (not recorded which). CDR3 bases: TGCGCCAGCAGCCAAGTCCCGGGGGTTGATACGCAGTATTTT. This sequence encodes CASSQVPGVDTQYF.